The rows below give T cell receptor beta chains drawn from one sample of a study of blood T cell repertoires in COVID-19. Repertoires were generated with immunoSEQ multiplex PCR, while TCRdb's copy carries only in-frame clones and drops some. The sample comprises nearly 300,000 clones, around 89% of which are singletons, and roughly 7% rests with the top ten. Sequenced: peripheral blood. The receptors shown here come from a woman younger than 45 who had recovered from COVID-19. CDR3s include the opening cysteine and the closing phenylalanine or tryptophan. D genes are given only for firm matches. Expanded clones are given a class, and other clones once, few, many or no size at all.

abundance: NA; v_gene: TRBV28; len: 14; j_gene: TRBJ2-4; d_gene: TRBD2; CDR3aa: CASRAGGAKNIQYF; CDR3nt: TGTGCCAGCCGCGCGGGAGGAGCCAAAAACATTCAGTACTTC
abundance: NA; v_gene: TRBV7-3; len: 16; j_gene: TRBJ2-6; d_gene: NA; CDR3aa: CASSSRTVSGANVLTF; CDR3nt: TGTGCCAGCAGCTCCCGGACAGTTTCTGGGGCCAACGTCCTGACTTTC
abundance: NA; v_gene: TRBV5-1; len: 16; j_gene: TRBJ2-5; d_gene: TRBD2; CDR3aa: CASSLLGGKSQETQYF; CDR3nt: TGCGCCAGCAGCCTACTGGGGGGGAAAAGCCAAGAGACCCAGTACTTC
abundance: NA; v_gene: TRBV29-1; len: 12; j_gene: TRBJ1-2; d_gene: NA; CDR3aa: CSVSGRSGGYTF; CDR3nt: TGCAGCGTTTCCGGTCGATCGGGGGGCTACACCTTC
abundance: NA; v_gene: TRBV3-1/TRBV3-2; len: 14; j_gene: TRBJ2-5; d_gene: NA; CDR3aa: CASSQGEPWETQYF; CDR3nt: TGTGCCAGCAGCCAAGGAGAGCCTTGGGAGACCCAGTACTTC
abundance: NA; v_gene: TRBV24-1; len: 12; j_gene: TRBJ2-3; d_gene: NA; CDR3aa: CATSPGSDTQYF; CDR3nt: TGTGCCACCAGTCCAGGGTCAGATACGCAGTATTTT
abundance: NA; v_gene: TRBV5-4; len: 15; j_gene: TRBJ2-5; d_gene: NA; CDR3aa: CASSNPSGFQETQYF; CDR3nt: TGTGCCAGCAGCAACCCATCCGGGTTCCAAGAGACCCAGTACTTC
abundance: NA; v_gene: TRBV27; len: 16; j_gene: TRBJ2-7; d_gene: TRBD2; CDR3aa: CASSFLAGGTIEEQYF; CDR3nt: TGTGCCAGCAGTTTCTTAGCGGGGGGGACCATTGAGGAGCAGTACTTC
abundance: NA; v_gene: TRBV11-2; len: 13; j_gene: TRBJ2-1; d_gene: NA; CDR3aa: CASSFQGSLEQFF; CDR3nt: TGTGCCAGCAGCTTCCAGGGTTCCTTAGAGCAGTTCTTC
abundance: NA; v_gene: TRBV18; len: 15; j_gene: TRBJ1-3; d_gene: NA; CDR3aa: CASSGNRQSGNTIYF; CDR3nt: TGTGCCAGCTCGGGGAACAGGCAATCTGGAAACACCATATATTTT
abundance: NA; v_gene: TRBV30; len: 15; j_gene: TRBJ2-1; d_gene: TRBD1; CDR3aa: CAYASQGGRYNEQFF; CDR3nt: TGTGCCTACGCATCACAGGGGGGCCGTTACAATGAGCAGTTCTTC
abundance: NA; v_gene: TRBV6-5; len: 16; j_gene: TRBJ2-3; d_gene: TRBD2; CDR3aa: CASSYSAAGGIDTQYF; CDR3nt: TGTGCCAGCAGTTACTCCGCAGCGGGGGGGATAGATACGCAGTATTTT
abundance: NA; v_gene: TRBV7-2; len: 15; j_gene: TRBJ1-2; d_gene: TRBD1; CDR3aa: CASSPRDSTKEGYTF; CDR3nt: TGTGCCAGCAGCCCCCGGGACAGCACTAAGGAGGGCTACACCTTC
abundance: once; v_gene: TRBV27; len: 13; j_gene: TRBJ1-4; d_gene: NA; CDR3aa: CASSLTGVGKLFF; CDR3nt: TGTGCCAGCAGTTTAACCGGGGTTGGAAAACTGTTTTTT
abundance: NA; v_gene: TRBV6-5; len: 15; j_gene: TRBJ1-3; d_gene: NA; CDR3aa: CASSYRAGSGNTIYF; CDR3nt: TGTGCCAGCAGTTACAGGGCGGGCTCTGGAAACACCATATATTTT
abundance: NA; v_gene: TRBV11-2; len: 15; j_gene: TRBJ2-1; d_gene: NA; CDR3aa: CASSLDGASYNEQFF; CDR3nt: TGTGCCAGCAGCTTAGATGGGGCTTCCTACAATGAGCAGTTCTTC
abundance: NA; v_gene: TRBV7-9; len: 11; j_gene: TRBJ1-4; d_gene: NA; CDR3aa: CATQINEKLFF; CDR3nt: TGTGCCACCCAGATTAATGAAAAACTGTTTTTT
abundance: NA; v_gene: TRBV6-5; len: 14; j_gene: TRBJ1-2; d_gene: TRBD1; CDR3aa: CASTNQGANYGYTF; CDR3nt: TGTGCCAGCACTAATCAGGGGGCTAACTATGGCTACACCTTC
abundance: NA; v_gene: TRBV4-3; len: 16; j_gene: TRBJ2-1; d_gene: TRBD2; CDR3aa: CASSPQRGRSYNEQFF; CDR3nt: TGCGCCAGCAGCCCACAGCGGGGACGATCCTACAATGAGCAGTTCTTC
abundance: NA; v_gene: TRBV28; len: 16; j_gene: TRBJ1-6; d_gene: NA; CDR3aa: CASSSPGGTNNSPLHF; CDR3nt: TGTGCCAGCAGCTCCCCCGGGGGGACGAATAATTCACCCCTCCACTTT
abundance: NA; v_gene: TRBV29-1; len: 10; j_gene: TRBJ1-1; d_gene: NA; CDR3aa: CSVFHSEAFF; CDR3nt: TGCAGCGTCTTCCACAGTGAAGCTTTCTTT
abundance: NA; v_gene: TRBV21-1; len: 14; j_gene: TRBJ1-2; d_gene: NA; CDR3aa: CAIPSGTPAYGYTF; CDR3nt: TGTGCCATCCCCTCCGGGACACCGGCTTATGGCTACACCTTC
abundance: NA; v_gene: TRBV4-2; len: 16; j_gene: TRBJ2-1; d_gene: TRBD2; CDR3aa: CASSQVGGGNHNEQFF; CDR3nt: TGTGCCAGCAGCCAAGTTGGCGGGGGGAACCACAATGAGCAGTTCTTC
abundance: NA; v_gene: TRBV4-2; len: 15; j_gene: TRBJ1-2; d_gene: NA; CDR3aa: CASSQGQPPENGYTF; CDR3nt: TGTGCCAGCAGCCAAGGACAGCCCCCAGAGAATGGCTACACCTTC
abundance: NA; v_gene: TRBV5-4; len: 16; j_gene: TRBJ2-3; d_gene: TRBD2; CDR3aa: CASSLPPGGGVDTQYF; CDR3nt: TGTGCCAGCAGCTTGCCCCCGGGGGGGGGCGTAGATACGCAGTATTTT
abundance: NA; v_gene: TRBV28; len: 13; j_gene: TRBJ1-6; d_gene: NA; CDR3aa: CASTGGYNSPLHF; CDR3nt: TGTGCCAGCACCGGGGGGTATAATTCACCCCTCCACTTT
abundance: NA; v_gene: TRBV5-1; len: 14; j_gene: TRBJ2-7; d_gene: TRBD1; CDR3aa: CASSPSGTGVEQYF; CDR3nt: TGCGCCAGCAGCCCGTCCGGGACAGGGGTCGAGCAGTACTTC
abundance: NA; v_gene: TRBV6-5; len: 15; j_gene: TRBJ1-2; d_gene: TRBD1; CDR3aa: CASSYRQTGPPGYTF; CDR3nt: TGTGCCAGCAGTTACAGGCAGACAGGGCCTCCGGGCTACACCTTC
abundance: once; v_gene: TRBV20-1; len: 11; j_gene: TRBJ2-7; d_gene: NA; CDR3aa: CSASGGYEQYF; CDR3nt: TGCAGTGCTAGCGGCGGGTACGAGCAGTACTTC